One T cell receptor (beta chain) is described in this entry. Study processing details: Reference gene primers were amplified, and this amplification served to estimate nucleated cell counts. Libraries were prepared by immunoSEQ multiplex PCR; TCRdb keeps only in-frame clonotypes and omits some of them. That table is the source of V, J and clone size, and D and trimming were worked out from the DNA. The sample has over 150,000 clones, around 87% seen once. The V end was cut by 7 bases, the J end by 2 bases, with 9 bases between. The CDR3 loop spans 13 amino acids. The germline V gene has CDR1 LGHNT and CDR2 FRNRAP. These data come from a study of blood T cell repertoires in COVID-19. The wider study: Italy, Spain and the United States were the sources of the convalescent and acute COVID-19 samples. T cells, B-cell-depleted T cells, or PBMCs supplied cDNA or gDNA.

The clonotype originates from a man aged 35 to 55 with active or convalescent COVID-19. Material for sequencing was peripheral blood. V gene TRBV12-5 combines with J gene TRBJ1-5, with unresolved D. The CDR3, as DNA: TGTGCTAGTGAAATCACGGGCAATCAGCCCCAGCATTTT. Translating gives CASEITGNQPQHF.